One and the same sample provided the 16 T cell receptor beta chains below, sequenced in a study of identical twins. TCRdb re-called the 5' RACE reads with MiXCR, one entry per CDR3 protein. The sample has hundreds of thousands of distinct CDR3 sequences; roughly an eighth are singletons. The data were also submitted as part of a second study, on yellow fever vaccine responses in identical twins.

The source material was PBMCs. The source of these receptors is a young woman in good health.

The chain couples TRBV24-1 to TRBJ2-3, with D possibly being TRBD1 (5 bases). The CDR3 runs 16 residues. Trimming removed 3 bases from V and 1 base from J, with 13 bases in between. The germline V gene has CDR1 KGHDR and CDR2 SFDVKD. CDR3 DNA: TGTGCCACCAGTGATCACCCAGGGTGGGGCACAGATACGCAGTATTTT. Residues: CATSDHPGWGTDTQYF.

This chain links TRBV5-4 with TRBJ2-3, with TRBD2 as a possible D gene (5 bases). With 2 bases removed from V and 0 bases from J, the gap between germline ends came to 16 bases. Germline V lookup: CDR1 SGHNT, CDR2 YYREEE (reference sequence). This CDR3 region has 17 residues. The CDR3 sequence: CASSFQRVRASTDTQYF. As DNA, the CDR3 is TGTGCCAGCAGCTTTCAGCGCGTGCGGGCCAGCACAGATACGCAGTATTTT. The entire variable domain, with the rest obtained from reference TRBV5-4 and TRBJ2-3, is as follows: ETGVTQSPTHLIKTRGQQVTLRCSSQSGHNTVSWYQQALGQGPQFIFQYYREEENGRGNFPPRFSGLQFPNYSSELNVNALELDDSALYLCASSFQRVRASTDTQYFGPGTRLTVL.

The CDR3 DNA reads TGCAGTGCTATTATAGGGTCTAACTATGGCTACACCTTC. This encodes CSAIIGSNYGYTF. The chain employs TRBV20-1 and TRBJ1-2, with D uncertain. The CDR3 has 13 amino acids. With 4 bases removed from V and 0 bases from J, the gap between germline ends came to 9 bases. The germline gives CDR1 DFQATT, CDR2 SNEGSKA (reference sequence).

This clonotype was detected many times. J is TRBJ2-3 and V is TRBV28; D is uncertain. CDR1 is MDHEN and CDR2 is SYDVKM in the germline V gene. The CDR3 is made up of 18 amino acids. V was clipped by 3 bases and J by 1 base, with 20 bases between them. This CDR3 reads CASSFRKIEVHRTDTQYF. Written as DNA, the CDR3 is TGTGCCAGCAGTTTCCGGAAAATCGAAGTCCACCGCACAGATACGCAGTATTTT.

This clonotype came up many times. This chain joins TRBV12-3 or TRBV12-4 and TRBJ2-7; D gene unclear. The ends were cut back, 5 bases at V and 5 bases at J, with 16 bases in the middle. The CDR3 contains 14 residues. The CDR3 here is CASSHTEAGHEQYF. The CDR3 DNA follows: TGTGCCAGCAGTCACACAGAGGCCGGGCACGAGCAGTACTTC.

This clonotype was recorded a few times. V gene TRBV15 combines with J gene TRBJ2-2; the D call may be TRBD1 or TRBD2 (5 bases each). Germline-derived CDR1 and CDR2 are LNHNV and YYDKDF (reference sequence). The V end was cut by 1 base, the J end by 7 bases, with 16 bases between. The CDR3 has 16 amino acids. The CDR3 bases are TGTGCCACCAGCAGAGTTGGTTTAGAGGGGATCGGGGAGCTGTTTTTT. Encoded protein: CATSRVGLEGIGELFF.

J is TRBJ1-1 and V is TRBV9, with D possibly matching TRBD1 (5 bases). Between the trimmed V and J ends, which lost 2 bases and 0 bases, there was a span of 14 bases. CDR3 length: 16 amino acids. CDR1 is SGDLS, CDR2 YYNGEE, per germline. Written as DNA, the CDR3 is TGTGCCAGCAGCGTGGGGACGAGCCTCATGAACACTGAAGCTTTCTTT. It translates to CASSVGTSLMNTEAFF.

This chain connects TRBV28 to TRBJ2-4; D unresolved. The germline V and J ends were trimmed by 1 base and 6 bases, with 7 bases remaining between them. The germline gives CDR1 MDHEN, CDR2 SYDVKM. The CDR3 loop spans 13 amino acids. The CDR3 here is CASSLLGGNIQYF. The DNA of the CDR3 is TGTGCCAGCAGTTTATTAGGCGGAAACATTCAGTACTTC.

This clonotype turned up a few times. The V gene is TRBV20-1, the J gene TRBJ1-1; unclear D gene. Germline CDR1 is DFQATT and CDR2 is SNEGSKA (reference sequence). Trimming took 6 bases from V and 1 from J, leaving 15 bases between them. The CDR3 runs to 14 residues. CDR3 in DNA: TGCAGTGCCCGTACTGTACGGGGGAACACTGAAGCTTTCTTT. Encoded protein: CSARTVRGNTEAFF.

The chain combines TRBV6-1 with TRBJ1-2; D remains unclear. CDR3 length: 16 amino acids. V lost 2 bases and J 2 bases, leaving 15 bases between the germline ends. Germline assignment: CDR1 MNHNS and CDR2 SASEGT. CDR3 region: CASSERRLKENYGYTF. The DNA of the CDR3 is TGTGCCAGCAGTGAAAGACGTCTTAAGGAGAACTATGGCTACACCTTC.

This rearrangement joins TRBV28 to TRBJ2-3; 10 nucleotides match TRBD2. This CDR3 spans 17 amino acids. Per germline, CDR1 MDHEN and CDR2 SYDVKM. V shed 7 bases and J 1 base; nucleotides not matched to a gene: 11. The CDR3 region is CASMELAGAWGTDTQYF. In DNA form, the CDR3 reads TGTGCCAGCATGGAGCTAGCGGGGGCCTGGGGCACAGATACGCAGTATTTT.

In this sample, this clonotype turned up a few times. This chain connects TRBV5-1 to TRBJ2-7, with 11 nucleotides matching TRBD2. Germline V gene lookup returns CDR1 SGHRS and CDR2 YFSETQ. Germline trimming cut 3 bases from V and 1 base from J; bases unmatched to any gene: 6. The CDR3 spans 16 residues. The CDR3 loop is CASSWGTSGISYEQYF. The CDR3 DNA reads TGCGCCAGCAGCTGGGGGACTAGCGGCATTTCCTACGAGCAGTACTTC. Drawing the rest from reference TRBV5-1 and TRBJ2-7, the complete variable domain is KAGVTQTPRYLIKTRGQQVTLSCSPISGHRSVSWYQQTPGQGLQFLFEYFSETQRNKGNFPGRFSGRQFSNSRSEMNVSTLELGDSALYLCASSWGTSGISYEQYFGPGTRLTVT.

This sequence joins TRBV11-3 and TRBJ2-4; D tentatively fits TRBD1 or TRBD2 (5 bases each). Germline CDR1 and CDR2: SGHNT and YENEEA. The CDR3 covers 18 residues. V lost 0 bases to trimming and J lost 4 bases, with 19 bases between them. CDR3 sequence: CASSLEDYSTRGKNIQYF. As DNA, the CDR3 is TGTGCCAGCAGCTTAGAAGACTACTCGACAAGGGGAAAAAACATTCAGTACTTC.

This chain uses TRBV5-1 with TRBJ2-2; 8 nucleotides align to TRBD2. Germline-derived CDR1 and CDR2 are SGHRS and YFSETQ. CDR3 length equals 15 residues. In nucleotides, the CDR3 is TGCGCTCCCGCACAGCGGGGGCCGAACACCGGGGAGCTGTTTTTT. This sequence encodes CAPAQRGPNTGELFF.

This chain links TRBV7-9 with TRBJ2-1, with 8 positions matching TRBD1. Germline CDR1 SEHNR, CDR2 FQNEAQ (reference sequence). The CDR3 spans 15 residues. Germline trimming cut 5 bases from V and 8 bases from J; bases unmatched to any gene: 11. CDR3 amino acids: CASSRRQGPVDEQFF. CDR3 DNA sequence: TGTGCCAGCAGCCGCCGACAGGGGCCCGTCGATGAGCAGTTCTTC.

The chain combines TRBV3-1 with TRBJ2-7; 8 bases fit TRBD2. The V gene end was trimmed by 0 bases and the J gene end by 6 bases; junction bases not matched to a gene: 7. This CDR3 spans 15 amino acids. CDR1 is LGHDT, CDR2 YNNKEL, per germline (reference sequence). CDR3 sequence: CASSQEVSGVCEQYF. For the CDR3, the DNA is TGTGCCAGCAGCCAAGAGGTTAGCGGGGTTTGCGAGCAGTACTTC.